This T cell receptor (beta chain) derives from a study of cytotoxic CD8 clonotypes in ibrutinib-treated CLL (dated by TCRdb to 2020 to 2022). About the investigation overall: The cohort was composed of about 10 relapsed/refractory and approximately 16 treatment-naive patients; IGHV unmutated status was identified in roughly 17 patients. On average, each sample had about 250,000 productive templates and approximately 89,000 productive rearrangements. Cryopreserved peripheral blood mononuclear cells were obtained before treatment, at response, and at either sustained remission or disease progression. Longitudinal samples were obtainable from about 30% of the roughly 86 participants in the trial. The response samples were drawn at a median of roughly twelve months into treatment, with a range of about 6 to 36 months. Responses were partial in around 24 patients and complete in 2; after median approximately 67 months follow-up, around 15 stayed in remission and 12 progressed. Every remission and progressive disease sample was obtained while ibrutinib was still being received by the patients. Study-wide conclusions, independent of this receptor: At baseline, clonality was higher than in age-matched healthy donors and showed a strong correlation with circulating CD8+ T-cell counts. Lymph node repertoires were not examined, and the timing of sampling was not matched between patients in sustained remission and those whose disease progressed. An increase in clonality was observed at ibrutinib response, with clonality remaining stable during sustained remission and falling back toward baseline at progression. Public clonotypes were rare and either shrank or stayed stable during treatment, and the rise in clonality at ibrutinib response reflected expansion of private clonotypes.

The time point label, read with the paper, signifies: roughly 23 months on ibrutinib. For TCR beta library preparation, roughly 1.8 micrograms of genomic DNA was extracted from cryopreserved PBMCs. Longitudinal blood samples from CLL patients on ibrutinib monotherapy underwent high-throughput TCR beta sequencing. Patients were enrolled in a phase 2 open-label single-center ibrutinib monotherapy trial. As regards this clone: Its antigen target is currently unknown. Qualities for individual bases were not recorded, and no much larger clone is one base off.

From the cysteine through the phenylalanine, the CDR3 covers 12 amino acids. Only CDR3 DNA is held: 36 bases, read in frame from base 1. The germline V gene encodes CDR1 MNHNY and CDR2 SVGAGI (reference sequence). Trimming at the junction amounts to 6 bases on V and 2 bases on J, and the germline ends lie 5 bases apart. A MiSeq instrument was used for deep resolution sequencing, which targeted depths ranging from 1 in 1 million up to 1 in 200,000 T cells, with coverage averaging 10x for each clonotype. The immunoSEQ hsTCRB Kit was used to generate the TCR beta libraries. On the study's bioinformatics: The data were analyzed with ImmunoSEQ Analyzer and ImmunoSEQ Data Assistant, and V, D and J gene assignments followed IMGT definitions. Clonality, which ranges from 0 to 1, was calculated as one minus the normalized Shannon entropy of productive rearrangement frequencies. Public clonotype analysis was restricted to overrepresented clonotypes comprising at least 0.05% of each patient's repertoire. About a dozen age-matched healthy donor repertoires from immuneACCESS were used as controls for clonality. The clones in this table, taken by TCRdb from immuneACCESS, are in-frame only. Not every clone is retained; where verified, under half of the shortfall comes from an unresolved V gene, and the cause of the rest is unknown. V and J calls plus clone size are reproduced from that table; the DNA served to infer D and trimming. In this sample the table shows tens of thousands of clones, around 78% of which occur a single time. Together, the top ten hold about 39% of the sample.

The chain is encoded by TRBV6-6 joined to TRBJ1-3; no D segment can be confidently identified. Source: PBMCs, taken after 24 months of ibrutinib treatment. The TCR originated in a human donor with chronic lymphocytic leukemia. The nucleotide sequence is TGTGCCAGCAGACTGACTGGAAACACCATATATTTT. The translation is CASRLTGNTIYF.